This T cell receptor (beta chain) was sequenced during a study of control samples from healthy donors and cancer patients. The table came from immunoSEQ multiplex PCR; TCRdb's copy has only in-frame clones and leaves some out. In the table there are more than 15,000 clones, more than 75% of which are singletons. This receptor was taken from a woman aged 55-75 years with head and neck cancer. Sequenced input: PBMCs.

CDR3: CASSAGTSGSNEQFF. The CDR3 DNA sequence: TGTGCCAGCAGTGCCGGGACTAGCGGATCCAATGAGCAGTTCTTC. This sequence joins TRBV25-1 and TRBJ2-1; TRBD2 matches 11 bases. Germline loops: CDR1 MGHDK, CDR2 SYGVNS. The CDR3 sequence is 15 residues long. V gave up 4 bases and J gave up 6 bases; unmatched junction bases: 5.